This passage covers 32 T cell receptor beta chains from one sample sequenced in a study of breast tumors, draining lymph nodes, adjacent tissues. TCRdb re-analysed the multiplex PCR reads in MiXCR, keeping a single row per CDR3 protein. The profile shows roughly 80,000 distinct CDR3 sequences, 15% to 20% of them singletons. Samples came from axillary lymph nodes draining the breast cancer. Sequencing used axillary lymph node tissue. The receptors were sampled from a female donor with breast cancer. Some clones in this sample may be carry-over from other donors' samples.

Comment on this clonotype: A clone one base away is much larger, so this may be a read error. The gene calls are TRBV5-1 and TRBJ2-1; D is unresolved. Germline values: CDR1 SGHRS, CDR2 YFSETQ. The CDR3 has 15 residues. CDR3 region: CASSPQLSSYNGQFF. DNA of the CDR3: TGCGCCAGCAGCCCCCAGTTATCCTCCTACAATGGGCAGTTCTTC. The full variable domain, its missing parts supplied by reference TRBV5-1 and TRBJ2-1, is KAGVTQTPRYLIKTRGQQVTLSCSPISGHRSVSWYQQTPGQGLQFLFEYFSETQRNKGNFPGRFSGRQFSNSRSEMNVSTLELGDSALYLCASSPQLSSYNGQFFGPGTRLTVL.

At least ten counts were recorded for this clonotype. The chain employs TRBV12-3 or TRBV12-4 and TRBJ2-3; no firm D call. The CDR3 has 14 residues. Trimming removed 2 bases at V and 6 bases at J, with 12 bases between. Here the CDR3 reads CASSLYDFTDTQYF. For the CDR3, the DNA is TGTGCCAGCAGTTTATATGATTTTACCGATACGCAGTATTTT.

This clonotype was observed at least ten times. This rearrangement joins TRBV3-1 to TRBJ2-3; TRBD2 is a possible D gene (6 bases). The CDR3 sequence is 13 residues long. Germline values: CDR1 LGHDT, CDR2 YNNKEL (reference sequence). Trimming pared 2 bases from V and 7 bases from J, leaving 10 bases between. This CDR3 is CASSQNGRNTQYF. The CDR3 nucleotides read TGTGCCAGCAGCCAAAACGGGAGAAATACGCAGTATTTT.

The table lists this clonotype with many counts. The J gene is TRBJ1-6, the V gene TRBV20-1, with TRBD1 as a possible D gene (5 bases). The V gene lost 1 base and the J gene lost 7 bases, with 17 bases spanning the gap. Germline V gives CDR1 DFQATT, CDR2 SNEGSKA (reference sequence). This CDR3 has 16 amino acids. The CDR3 is CSARAGVAGLNSPLHF. The CDR3 nucleotides read TGCAGTGCTAGAGCGGGAGTTGCGGGGCTAAATTCACCCCTCCACTTT.

This clonotype was observed a single time. The rearrangement joins TRBV28 to TRBJ2-3, with 8 nucleotides matching TRBD1. V was pared by 6 bases and J by 0 bases, with 8 bases of the junction left unmatched. This CDR3 spans 16 amino acids. Looked up from germline, CDR1 is MDHEN and CDR2 is SYDVKM. The CDR3 reads CASSPGGLHSTDTQYF. In DNA form, the CDR3 reads TGTGCCAGCAGCCCAGGGGGCCTCCATAGCACAGATACGCAGTATTTT.

This clonotype was counted many times. The chain is built from TRBV15 and TRBJ2-2; D remains ambiguous. CDR1 is LNHNV and CDR2 is YYDKDF in the germline V gene (reference sequence). V lost 0 bases and J 7 bases, leaving 9 bases between the germline ends. The CDR3 runs to 14 residues. CDR3 bases: TGTGCCACCAGCAGAGAGAAGGAGTTCGGGGAGCTGTTTTTT. It translates to CATSREKEFGELFF. The full variable domain, completed using reference TRBV15 and TRBJ2-2, is DAMVIQNPRYQVTQFGKPVTLSCSQTLNHNVMYWYQQKSSQAPKLLFHYYDKDFNNEADTPDNFQSRRPNTSFCFLDIRSPGLGDTAMYLCATSREKEFGELFFGEGSRLTVL.

This clonotype was seen at least ten times. The junction departs from the called germline gene at one end, perhaps through a read error. The chain recombines TRBV7-9 with TRBJ2-2; 12 nucleotides match TRBD2. Germline CDR1 SEHNR, CDR2 FQNEAQ (reference sequence). CDR3 length equals 14 residues. CDR3 bases: TGTGCCAGCAGCCTAGCGGGAGGGACCGGGGAGCTGTTTTTT. It codes for CASSLAGGTGELFF.

This clonotype was recorded many times. The chain links TRBV5-6 to TRBJ2-1; 10 bases are a match to TRBD2. Germline V gives CDR1 SGHDT, CDR2 YYEEEE. V was pared by 4 bases and J by 4 bases, with 5 bases of the junction left unmatched. The CDR3 extends over 15 amino acids. The DNA of the CDR3 is TGTGCCAGCAGCCTCGGACTAGCGGCATACAATGAGCAGTTCTTC. Translating it yields CASSLGLAAYNEQFF.

As to this clonotype: Given a much more abundant clone one base away, this may be a read error. The CDR3 spells CASSSSRDRCEQFF. The CDR3 coding sequence is TGCGCCAGCAGCTCCAGCAGAGACAGGTGTGAGCAGTTCTTC. The rearrangement links TRBV5-1 to TRBJ2-1, with a possible D match to TRBD1 (6 bases). CDR1 and CDR2 (germline): SGHRS, YFSETQ. This CDR3 region has 14 residues. Trimming took off 3 bases at V and 9 bases at J, with 16 bases between the two ends.

Notes on this clonotype: This may stem from a read error, because a much larger clone lies one nucleotide away. The chain couples TRBV9 to TRBJ2-5, with 7 bases aligning to TRBD2. This CDR3 contains 14 residues. Germline V CDR1 and CDR2: SGDLS, YYNGEE. CDR3 sequence reads: CVSSVGAGQETQYF. In DNA form, the CDR3 reads TGTGTCAGCAGCGTAGGAGCGGGACAAGAGACCCAGTACTTC.

The table lists this clonotype with many counts. The V and J genes are TRBV12-3 or TRBV12-4 and TRBJ1-5; 11 bases are shared with TRBD1. After removal of 6 bases from V and 3 bases from J, the junction contained 4 bases not matched to a gene. The CDR3 is 15 amino acids. The CDR3 sequence is CASRGQGGNNQPQHF. The CDR3 bases are TGTGCCAGCAGGGGACAGGGGGGAAACAATCAGCCCCAGCATTTT.

This clonotype came up many times. V is TRBV5-6 and J is TRBJ2-5; TRBD2 aligns across 14 bases. The CDR3 is 17 amino acids. After removal of 6 bases from V and 3 bases from J, the junction contained 10 bases not matched to a gene. From germline, CDR1 is SGHDT and CDR2 YYEEEE. CDR3 protein: CASTFLTGLAGEETQYF. The CDR3 region has the DNA TGTGCCAGCACTTTCCTGACGGGACTAGCGGGAGAAGAGACCCAGTACTTC.

This clonotype appeared many times. The rearrangement uses TRBV19 and TRBJ2-1; TRBD2 matches 8 bases. CDR3 length equals 15 residues. With V trimmed by 5 bases and J by 6 bases, 9 bases remained unmatched. CDR1 is LNHDA and CDR2 is SQIVND in the germline V gene (reference sequence). DNA of the CDR3: TGTGCCAGTAGTGTGATAGCGGGATGGGGCAATGAGCAGTTCTTC. This gives the protein CASSVIAGWGNEQFF.

The chain joins TRBV15 to TRBJ1-2; 10 nucleotides align to TRBD1. The V gene's germline CDR1 is LNHNV and CDR2 YYDKDF (reference sequence). J was trimmed by 8 bases and V by 3 bases; bases with no gene match: 3. The CDR3 spans 13 residues. For the CDR3, the DNA is TGTGCCACCAGCAGCTGGACAGGGGGGGGCTACACCTTC. Translating gives CATSSWTGGGYTF.

As to this clonotype: This may be a read error, as it is one base from a much larger clone. CDR3 nucleotides: TGTGCCAGCAGTTTAGCGAAGGGTCCCCACAATGAGCAGTTCTTC. Translating it yields CASSLAKGPHNEQFF. This rearrangement joins TRBV12-3 or TRBV12-4 to TRBJ2-1; D unclear. Trimming shortened V by 0 bases and J by 5 bases, and 11 bases separated the two germline ends. The CDR3 runs to 15 residues.

This clonotype appeared many times. The CDR3 sequence is CASTLPSQGLAGVGADTQYF. CDR3 coding DNA: TGTGCCAGCACCCTCCCCTCGCAGGGCCTAGCGGGAGTAGGGGCAGATACGCAGTATTTT. The chain combines TRBV7-2 with TRBJ2-3; 10 bases line up with TRBD2. The CDR3 is made up of 20 amino acids. V lost 7 bases and J lost 4; bases outside the gene matches: 23. CDR1 is SGHTA, CDR2 FQGNSA, per germline.

This clonotype has ten or more counts. V and J are TRBV7-9 and TRBJ2-2; no definite D call. This CDR3 has 14 residues. Trimming pared 11 bases from V and 0 bases from J, leaving 13 bases between. The germline V gene encodes CDR1 SEHNR and CDR2 FQNEAQ (reference sequence). The CDR3 loop is CAVTRAANTGELFF. As DNA, the CDR3 is TGTGCCGTAACCAGAGCAGCGAACACCGGGGAGCTGTTTTTT.

This clonotype has at least ten counts. This chain links TRBV6-1 with TRBJ2-7, with 8 bases matching TRBD2. V was clipped by 8 bases and J by 4 bases; unmatched bases: 4. The CDR3 runs to 12 residues. Germline V gene sequence: CDR1 MNHNS, CDR2 SASEGT. The DNA for the CDR3 is TGTGCCAGCGCGGGAGGTCTTTACGAGCAGTACTTC. It codes for CASAGGLYEQYF.

This clonotype was recorded at least ten times. This chain uses TRBV5-8 with TRBJ2-5; D possibly matches TRBD1 or TRBD2 (6 bases each). CDR1 and CDR2 from the germline V gene are SGHTS and YDEGEE. The CDR3 totals 17 residues. Deletions cut 6 bases from V and 3 bases from J, with 24 bases between. The DNA for the CDR3 is TGTGCCAGCACCACGAACGGGGGCGTTGGCGGAAAAGAGACCCAGTACTTC. Amino acid sequence: CASTTNGGVGGKETQYF.

This clonotype was seen at least ten times. The J gene is TRBJ2-7, the V gene TRBV6-5; 8 bases agree with TRBD1. J was trimmed by 0 bases and V by 6 bases; bases with no gene match: 7. Germline assignment: CDR1 MNHEY and CDR2 SVGAGI. The CDR3 is 15 amino acids. CDR3 DNA sequence: TGTGCCAGCAGAATAGGACAGGGCAGCTCCTACGAGCAGTACTTC. As protein: CASRIGQGSSYEQYF.

This chain uses TRBV3-1 with TRBJ2-7; possible D gene TRBD1, 5 bases. V lost 0 bases to trimming and J lost 3 bases, with 6 bases between them. From germline, CDR1 is LGHDT and CDR2 YNNKEL (reference sequence). This CDR3 contains 13 residues. The CDR3 is CASSQDQGYEQYF. CDR3 DNA: TGTGCCAGCAGCCAAGATCAGGGCTACGAGCAGTACTTC.

On this clonotype itself: A much larger clone differs from this one at a single base, so this may be a read error. V and J are TRBV6-5 and TRBJ1-5; D is possibly TRBD1 (5 bases). Trimming took off 6 bases at V and 6 bases at J, with 15 bases between the two ends. The CDR3 is 14 amino acids. Germline CDR1 reads MNHEY; CDR2 reads SVGAGI. CDR3: CASSKVRDGQPQHF. The CDR3 DNA reads as TGTGCCAGCAGCAAGGTCAGGGACGGTCAGCCCCAGCATTTT.

On this clonotype: This may come from a read error, since a much larger clone is one base off. The missing conserved phenylalanine or tryptophan at the end of this CDR3 makes a read error likely. This rearrangement joins TRBV19 to TRBJ2-5; TRBD1 is a possible D gene (6 bases). V was pared by 3 bases and J by 5 bases, with 10 bases between. CDR1 is LNHDA, CDR2 SQIVND, per germline (reference sequence). The CDR3 spans 13 residues. The CDR3 spells CASSIGGHETQYL. The CDR3 nucleotides read TGTGCCAGTAGTATTGGGGGACATGAGACCCAGTACCTC.

This clonotype was counted many times. The V call is TRBV20-1, the J call TRBJ2-7; possibly TRBD1 for D (5 bases). The ends were cut back, 4 bases at V and 5 bases at J, with 18 bases in the middle. The germline V gene has CDR1 DFQATT and CDR2 SNEGSKA (reference sequence). There are 14 residues in the CDR3. The CDR3 spells CSATPPEGAHEQYF. In DNA form, the CDR3 reads TGCAGTGCTACCCCCCCGGAAGGGGCGCACGAGCAGTACTTC.

This clonotype was seen ten or more times. V usage is TRBV2 and J usage is TRBJ1-5; D is uncertain. Trimming removed 4 bases from V and 1 base from J, with 11 bases in between. Germline CDR1 SNHLY, CDR2 FYNNEI. This CDR3 has 15 residues. CDR3 protein: CASSAPGNSNQPQHF. The CDR3 DNA reads TGTGCCAGCAGTGCCCCGGGGAACAGCAATCAGCCCCAGCATTTT.

As regards this clonotype: This may stem from a read error, because a much larger clone lies one nucleotide away. V gene TRBV19 combines with J gene TRBJ2-3, with D perhaps TRBD1 or TRBD2 (5 bases each). Germline V gives CDR1 LNHDA, CDR2 SQIVND (reference sequence). The CDR3 consists of 15 residues. The CDR3 reads CASSIFRGPTDAQYF. The CDR3 coding sequence is TGTGCCAGTAGTATATTTCGGGGCCCCACAGATGCGCAGTATTTT. The full variable domain, rest sourced from reference TRBV19 and TRBJ2-3, is DGGITQSPKYLFRKEGQNVTLSCEQNLNHDAMYWYRQDPGQGLRLIYYSQIVNDFQKGDIAEGYSVSREKKESFPLTVTSAQKNPTAFYLCASSIFRGPTDAQYFGPGTRLTVL.

In its sample, this clonotype was seen a few times. A read error may explain this, as a much larger clone is one base away. This rearrangement joins TRBV12-3 or TRBV12-4 to TRBJ2-3, with TRBD2 identical over 11 bases. The CDR3 totals 15 residues. The CDR3: CASSLSSGRPDAQYF. The CDR3 bases are TGTGCCAGCAGTTTGTCTAGCGGGAGGCCAGATGCGCAGTATTTT.

This clonotype was counted many times. The chain uses TRBV6-2 or TRBV6-3 and TRBJ2-2, with TRBD2 matching 10 bases. Germline CDR1 and CDR2: MNHEY and SVGEGT. The V segment lost 9 bases and the J segment 7 bases; nucleotides outside the gene matches: 8. The CDR3 has 14 residues. The CDR3 sequence: CASSGTSVGGELFF. Here the CDR3 DNA reads TGTGCCAGTTCCGGGACTAGCGTAGGCGGGGAGCTGTTTTTT.

Ten or more counts support this clonotype. The chain has TRBV20-1 and TRBJ2-3; 9 bases map to TRBD2. Germline V gene data show CDR1 as DFQATT and CDR2 as SNEGSKA (reference sequence). The CDR3 loop spans 16 amino acids. V gave up 2 bases and J gave up 2 bases; unmatched junction bases: 8. CDR3 protein: CSARTLGLANTDTQYF. The CDR3 DNA sequence: TGCAGTGCTAGAACCCTTGGACTAGCGAACACAGATACGCAGTATTTT.

As concerns this clonotype: The junction departs from germline at one end; a sequencing error may be responsible. The CDR3 loop is CASTPTGAGELLF. In DNA form, the CDR3 reads TGTGCCAGCACCCCGACAGGGGCCGGGGAGCTGCTTTTT. This chain uses TRBV7-9 with TRBJ2-2; 8 positions agree with TRBD1. Germline lookup yields CDR1 SEHNR and CDR2 FQNEAQ (reference sequence). This CDR3 has 13 amino acids.

The chain couples TRBV28 to TRBJ2-2; 12 nucleotides agree with TRBD2. There are 18 residues in the CDR3. Per germline, CDR1 MDHEN and CDR2 SYDVKM. V dropped 5 bases and J dropped 7; count of bases not matched to a gene: 14. DNA of the CDR3: TGTGCCAGCAGTAAAAGATTCGGACTAGCGGGACTGGGCGGGGAGCTGTTTTTT. As protein: CASSKRFGLAGLGGELFF.

Ten or more counts support this clonotype. The chain recombines TRBV11-2 with TRBJ1-4; D might be TRBD1 (5 bases). Trimming left V 1 base short and J 8 bases short, with 17 bases between. Germline-derived CDR1 and CDR2 are SGHAT and FQNNGV. This CDR3 is 16 amino acids long. CDR3 amino acids: CASSLAGWKEGEKLFF. Here the CDR3 DNA reads TGTGCCAGCAGCTTAGCCGGGTGGAAGGAGGGGGAAAAACTGTTTTTT.